This TCR beta chain was sequenced for a study of control samples from healthy donors and cancer patients. Clones were sequenced by immunoSEQ multiplex PCR, and TCRdb holds only the in-frame ones, with some missing. This table has about 270,000 clones, almost 85% appearing once. The CDR3 loop spans 17 amino acids. The receptor's source is a woman between 55 and 75 years old with lung cancer. The specimen sequenced was PBMCs. This chain connects TRBV21-1 to TRBJ2-1; the listed D gene, TRBD2, was not tested against the DNA. TRBV21-1 is a listed pseudogene. The CDR3 DNA sequence: TGTGCCAGCAGCGTAGAGGACGGGGATAGGCCCTACAATGAGCAGTTCTTC. Translation: CASSVEDGDRPYNEQFF.